This T cell receptor beta chain was sequenced for a study of blood T cell repertoires in COVID-19. Study-wide context: Acute-phase and convalescent COVID-19 samples originated in the United States, Italy and Spain. Nucleic acid was either cDNA or gDNA, and it came from T cells, B-cell-depleted T cells, or PBMCs.

Per the study methods: Reference gene primers were amplified, and this amplification served to estimate nucleated cell counts. Repertoires were generated with immunoSEQ multiplex PCR, while TCRdb's copy carries only in-frame clones and drops some. V and J calls and clone size are copied from that table; D and trimming were computed from the DNA. The sample consists of about 160,000 clones, roughly 80% of them appearing once. In its sample, this clone was seen a few times. CDR3 length: 15 residues. CDR1 is MNHEY, CDR2 SVGAGI, per germline. V was clipped by 0 bases and J by 4 bases, with 12 bases between them.

The TCR sequence derives from a woman older than 75 with acute or convalescent COVID-19. V usage is TRBV6-5 and J usage is TRBJ1-2; D is ambiguous. The sample consisted of peripheral blood. The CDR3 spells CASSYSSNGAYGYTF. The CDR3 nucleotides are TGTGCCAGCAGTTACTCGTCCAACGGAGCCTATGGCTACACCTTC.